This T cell receptor beta chain was identified in a study of cytotoxic CD8 clonotypes in ibrutinib-treated CLL. The assay was immunoSEQ multiplex PCR, and TCRdb's table has in-frame clones only and misses some. The data hold 200,000 to 250,000 clones, with 79% observed a single time. With V trimmed by 6 bases and J by 2 bases, 6 bases remained unmatched. CDR1 and CDR2 (germline): SGHRS, YFSETQ. CDR3 length: 14 residues. The sequence was obtained from a human donor with chronic lymphocytic leukemia. The chain has TRBV5-1 and TRBJ2-5; 8 nucleotides line up with TRBD1. The specimen was PBMCs, collected after 12 months of ibrutinib treatment. This chain's CDR3 is CASTQGAGQETQYF. CDR3 coding DNA: TGCGCCAGCACCCAGGGGGCAGGACAAGAGACCCAGTACTTC. Together with reference TRBV5-1 and TRBJ2-5, the CDR3 gives the full variable domain: KAGVTQTPRYLIKTRGQQVTLSCSPISGHRSVSWYQQTPGQGLQFLFEYFSETQRNKGNFPGRFSGRQFSNSRSEMNVSTLELGDSALYLCASTQGAGQETQYFGPGTRLLVL.